The 32 T cell receptor beta chains below all came from one sample that was sequenced in a study of blood T cell repertoires in COVID-19. TCRdb keeps only in-frame clones here, not all; method: immunoSEQ multiplex PCR. The sample yields more than 85,000 clones, 70% to 85% seen once. Sequencing was performed on peripheral blood. The receptors were gathered from a human donor in a cohort sampled during active COVID-19.

The genes are TRBV27 and TRBJ2-7, with 7 bases aligning to TRBD1. Germline values: CDR1 MNHEY, CDR2 SMNVEV (reference sequence). CDR3 length: 14 residues. V dropped 5 bases and J dropped 3; count of bases not matched to a gene: 7. CDR3 sequence: CASSLGTANYEQYF. CDR3 sequence (DNA): TGTGCCAGCAGTCTCGGGACAGCAAACTACGAGCAGTACTTC.

The genes are TRBV11-2 and TRBJ2-2; tentatively, D is TRBD1 (6 bases). This CDR3 comprises 13 residues. Per germline, CDR1 SGHAT and CDR2 FQNNGV. Between the trimmed V and J ends, which lost 5 bases and 6 bases, there was a span of 10 bases. This CDR3 is CASSPQGPGELFF. CDR3 bases: TGTGCCAGCAGCCCCCAGGGGCCCGGGGAGCTGTTTTTT. The full variable domain, with the rest looked up from reference TRBV11-2 and TRBJ2-2, is EAGVAQSPRYKIIEKRQSVAFWCNPISGHATLYWYQQILGQGPKLLIQFQNNGVVDDSQLPKDRFSAERLKGVDSTLKIQPAKLEDSAVYLCASSPQGPGELFFGEGSRLTVL.

The rearrangement joins TRBV7-9 to TRBJ1-4, with a possible D match to TRBD1 (5 bases). This CDR3 has 14 amino acids. Germline V CDR1 and CDR2: SEHNR, FQNEAQ (reference sequence). V was pared by 10 bases and J by 0 bases, with 12 bases between. The CDR3 DNA reads TGTGCCACCACAAGACAGTCAACTAATGAAAAACTGTTTTTT. Translated: CATTRQSTNEKLFF.

V gene TRBV9 combines with J gene TRBJ2-2, with D perhaps matching TRBD1 (5 bases). CDR1 and CDR2 (germline): SGDLS, YYNGEE. The V end lost 4 bases, the J end lost 3 bases, and 16 bases lay between the germline ends. The CDR3 covers 16 residues. The CDR3 reads CASSLPWGRDTGELFF. CDR3 in DNA: TGTGCCAGCAGCCTCCCTTGGGGCAGGGACACCGGGGAGCTGTTTTTT.

J is TRBJ2-7 and V is TRBV7-2; 12 bases align to TRBD2. This CDR3 is 15 amino acids long. The germline CDR1 and CDR2 sequences are SGHTA and FQGNSA. V was clipped by 5 bases and J by 4 bases; unmatched bases: 6. CDR3 sequence reads: CASSVRLAGVYEQYF. CDR3 DNA sequence: TGTGCCAGCAGCGTCCGACTAGCGGGGGTTTACGAGCAGTACTTC.

The chain combines TRBV27 with TRBJ1-1, with D unresolved. V was cut by 5 bases and J by 1 base, with 8 bases left in between. The CDR3 contains 13 residues. In germline, CDR1 is MNHEY, CDR2 SMNVEV (reference sequence). DNA for the CDR3: TGTGCCAGCAGTCTCGTTCCGAACACTGAAGCTTTCTTT. Amino acid sequence: CASSLVPNTEAFF.

This clone was counted between two and nine times. The chain recombines TRBV3-1 (or the pseudogene TRBV3-2) with TRBJ2-7; D may be TRBD1 (5 bases). This CDR3 contains 17 residues. V shed 0 bases and J shed 1 base, with 16 bases lying between them. Germline V gene lookup returns CDR1 LGHDT and CDR2 YNNKEL (reference sequence). The chain's CDR3 is CASSQDVDSPSSYEQYF. The CDR3 DNA sequence: TGTGCCAGCAGCCAAGATGTAGACAGTCCCTCGTCCTACGAGCAGTACTTC.

This rearrangement joins TRBV5-1 to TRBJ2-5; 8 positions match TRBD1. The CDR3 is made up of 16 amino acids. After removal of 3 bases from V and 7 bases from J, the junction contained 14 bases not matched to a gene. Per germline, CDR1 SGHRS and CDR2 YFSETQ. CDR3 sequence (DNA): TGCGCCAGCAGCTCCTCCTCCGGGACAGGTGCGGGGACCCAGTACTTC. Residues: CASSSSSGTGAGTQYF.

The chain links TRBV6-6 to TRBJ2-3, with D possibly being TRBD2 (6 bases). The CDR3 runs 15 residues. Trimming pared 11 bases from V and 4 bases from J, leaving 22 bases between. Germline CDR1 reads MNHNY; CDR2 reads SVGAGI (reference sequence). This CDR3 is CAASPRGRRSDTQYF. CDR3 DNA: TGTGCCGCCAGTCCGCGGGGCCGCCGATCAGATACGCAGTATTTT.

The chain joins TRBV27 to TRBJ2-5; TRBD2 is a possible D gene (7 bases). V was cut by 1 base and J by 2 bases, with 11 bases left in between. CDR1 and CDR2 (germline): MNHEY, SMNVEV (reference sequence). The CDR3 runs 15 residues. The CDR3 DNA is TGTGCCAGCAGTTTATTGCGGGGGCCACAAGAGACCCAGTACTTC. It translates to CASSLLRGPQETQYF.

The gene calls are TRBV4-1 and TRBJ2-2; TRBD2 aligns across 10 bases. Germline lookup yields CDR1 MGHRA and CDR2 YSYEKL. The CDR3 runs 15 residues. V dropped 4 bases and J dropped 3; count of bases not matched to a gene: 2. The DNA for the CDR3 is TGCGCCAGCAGCCCTAGCGGGGGTTACACCGGGGAGCTGTTTTTT. Translation: CASSPSGGYTGELFF.

The chain is built from TRBV6-2 or TRBV6-3 and TRBJ2-7, with 13 bases matching TRBD2. V lost 4 bases to trimming and J lost 5 bases; unmatched junction nucleotides: 11. The CDR3 length is 17 residues. Germline assignment: CDR1 MNHEY and CDR2 SVGEGT. CDR3 protein: CASSSPWTSGSRDEQYF. DNA of the CDR3: TGTGCCAGCAGTTCCCCCTGGACTAGCGGGAGCCGGGACGAGCAGTACTTC.

The chain links TRBV9 to TRBJ2-3; TRBD2 matches at 10 bases. The J segment lost 3 bases and the V segment lost 5 bases, leaving 0 bases of the junction unmatched. The CDR3 totals 13 residues. Germline CDR1 SGDLS, CDR2 YYNGEE. In nucleotides, the CDR3 is TGTGCCAGCAGGACTAGCGGGACAGATACGCAGTATTTT. Protein product: CASRTSGTDTQYF.

The V and J genes are TRBV6-5 and TRBJ1-5, with D possibly matching TRBD1 (6 bases). CDR3 size: 14 residues. CDR1 MNHEY and CDR2 SVGAGI come from the germline V gene. V lost 6 bases and J 1 base, leaving 10 bases between the germline ends. For the CDR3, the DNA is TGTGCCAGCAGGGACAGACAGAGCAATCAGCCCCAGCATTTT. The encoded protein is CASRDRQSNQPQHF.

The chain recombines TRBV12-3 or TRBV12-4 with TRBJ2-2, with D tentatively TRBD2 (5 bases). Trimming removed 6 bases from V and 4 bases from J, with 9 bases in between. The CDR3 spans 13 residues. CDR3 DNA: TGTGCCAGCAGCCCCGGGGTCACCGGGGAGCTGTTTTTT. Its protein product is CASSPGVTGELFF.

The chain employs TRBV27 and TRBJ2-3; perhaps TRBD2 as D (7 bases). Germline V gene lookup returns CDR1 MNHEY and CDR2 SMNVEV (reference sequence). Trimming stripped 5 bases from V and 1 base from J, with 16 bases between. The CDR3 sequence is 16 residues long. This CDR3 is CASSPEIGGGTDTQYF. CDR3 DNA: TGTGCCAGCAGTCCAGAAATAGGGGGGGGCACAGATACGCAGTATTTT.

The V and J genes are TRBV6-5 and TRBJ1-6; TRBD1 aligns across 9 bases. V lost 6 bases, J lost 7 bases, and 4 bases stayed unmatched. Germline CDR1 is MNHEY and CDR2 is SVGAGI. The CDR3 runs 14 residues. The CDR3 here is CASSTGTGNSPLHF. The CDR3 nucleotides read TGTGCCAGCAGCACCGGGACAGGGAATTCACCCCTCCACTTT.

The V gene is TRBV5-6, the J gene TRBJ2-3; 12 bases match TRBD2. CDR3 length equals 16 residues. CDR1 and CDR2 from the germline V gene are SGHDT and YYEEEE. Trimming removed 4 bases from V and 2 bases from J; junction bases left unmatched: 5. The CDR3 spells CASSPLAGGNTDTQYF. The CDR3 DNA is TGTGCCAGCAGCCCCCTAGCGGGAGGGAACACAGATACGCAGTATTTT.

V usage is TRBV3-1 (or the pseudogene TRBV3-2) and J usage is TRBJ1-6, with 9 bases aligning to TRBD1. CDR1 is LGHDT, CDR2 YNNKEL, per germline (reference sequence). This CDR3 is built from 17 residues. Trimming removed 4 bases from V and 9 bases from J; junction bases left unmatched: 13. CDR3 loop: CASSPRTGGTSSSPLHF. CDR3 DNA: TGTGCCAGCAGCCCAAGAACAGGGGGCACGTCGAGTTCACCCCTCCACTTT.

This rearrangement joins TRBV30 to TRBJ2-3; 9 nucleotides match TRBD2. The CDR3 is 16 amino acids. CDR1 is GTSNPN and CDR2 is SVGIG in the germline V gene (reference sequence). V dropped 1 base and J dropped 5; count of bases not matched to a gene: 10. CDR3 in amino acids: CAWSDPRVAGVDTQYF. In DNA, the CDR3 is TGTGCCTGGAGTGACCCCCGGGTAGCGGGGGTAGATACGCAGTATTTT. Full variable domain (remainder filled in from reference TRBV30 and TRBJ2-3): SQTIHQWPATLVQPVGSPLSLECTVEGTSNPNLYWYRQAAGRGLQLLFYSVGIGQISSEVPQNLSASRPQDRQFILSSKKLLLSDSGFYLCAWSDPRVAGVDTQYFGPGTRLTVL.

In this sample, this clone turned up once. The chain joins TRBV7-9 to TRBJ2-7; the D gene is possibly TRBD2 (5 bases). Germline assignment: CDR1 SEHNR and CDR2 FQNEAQ (reference sequence). With 1 base removed from V and 5 bases from J, the gap between germline ends came to 15 bases. This CDR3 has 15 residues. CDR3 loop: CASSLGVGSGNEQYF. The DNA of the CDR3 is TGTGCCAGCAGCTTAGGGGTTGGGAGTGGGAACGAGCAGTACTTC.

The J gene is TRBJ1-2, the V gene TRBV7-3, with 8 nucleotides matching TRBD1. The CDR3 length is 16 residues. The germline gives CDR1 SGHTA, CDR2 FQGTGA. The junction had 11 bases not matched to a gene; V was cut back by 2 bases and J by 6 bases. DNA for the CDR3: TGTGCCAGCAGCTTAGGGGGGACAGGCTTTCCCGATGGCTACACCTTC. Its protein is CASSLGGTGFPDGYTF.

The genes are TRBV2 and TRBJ1-5, with 10 bases lining up with TRBD1. The CDR3 runs 13 residues. Germline V gene sequence: CDR1 SNHLY, CDR2 FYNNEI. This chain's CDR3 is CAVGQGTPQPQHF. The CDR3 bases are TGTGCAGTGGGACAGGGGACCCCTCAGCCCCAGCATTTT.

CDR3 loop: CASSLMQGTNEKLFF. CDR3 coding DNA: TGTGCCAGCAGCTTAATGCAGGGAACTAATGAAAAACTGTTTTTT. This chain joins TRBV7-2 and TRBJ1-4; D perhaps matches TRBD1 (5 bases). Between the trimmed V and J ends, which lost 2 bases and 1 base, there was a span of 8 bases. CDR1 SGHTA and CDR2 FQGNSA come from the germline V gene. The CDR3 consists of 15 residues.

The rearrangement uses TRBV5-1 and TRBJ2-6; no reliable D call. Trimming took off 3 bases at V and 0 bases at J, with 4 bases between the two ends. Germline V gene lookup returns CDR1 SGHRS and CDR2 YFSETQ. The CDR3 sequence is 14 residues long. As DNA, the CDR3 is TGCGCCAGCAGCTCCAGCTCTGGGGCCAACGTCCTGACTTTC. Translating gives CASSSSSGANVLTF.

The rearrangement links TRBV9 to TRBJ1-2, with TRBD1 matching 7 bases. Germline V CDR1 and CDR2: SGDLS, YYNGEE. The J segment lost 0 bases and the V segment lost 0 bases, leaving 5 bases of the junction unmatched. This CDR3 region has 16 residues. CDR3 sequence reads: CASSVAGTASNYGYTF. The CDR3 nucleotides are TGTGCCAGCAGCGTAGCGGGGACAGCTTCTAACTATGGCTACACCTTC. Filled out from reference TRBV9 and TRBJ1-2, the complete variable domain reads DSGVTQTPKHLITATGQRVTLRCSPRSGDLSVYWYQQSLDQGLQFLIQYYNGEERAKGNILERFSAQQFPDLHSELNLSSLELGDSALYFCASSVAGTASNYGYTFGSGTRLTVV.

The chain recombines TRBV9 with TRBJ2-1; TRBD1 is a possible D gene (5 bases). The CDR3 totals 17 residues. Looked up from germline, CDR1 is SGDLS and CDR2 is YYNGEE. Trimming removed 4 bases from V and 0 bases from J, with 17 bases in between. The CDR3 protein is CASSRLWGPSSYNEQFF. DNA of the CDR3: TGTGCCAGCAGCCGACTCTGGGGCCCTAGCTCCTACAATGAGCAGTTCTTC.

J is TRBJ2-3 and V is TRBV7-3, with TRBD2 matching over 10 bases. This CDR3 is built from 22 residues. Germline V lookup: CDR1 SGHTA, CDR2 FQGTGA. V lost 2 bases, J lost 2 bases, and 22 bases stayed unmatched. The CDR3: CASSLEARGTDFSGRTTDTQYF. The DNA of the CDR3 is TGTGCCAGCAGCTTAGAGGCTCGGGGGACAGACTTTAGCGGGAGGACCACAGATACGCAGTATTTT.

CDR3 protein: CASSYNLQGEAFF. DNA for the CDR3: TGTGCCAGCAGTTACAACCTCCAGGGTGAAGCTTTCTTT. The chain carries TRBV6-5 and TRBJ1-1, with D perhaps TRBD1 (5 bases). CDR3 length: 13 amino acids. The V gene's germline CDR1 is MNHEY and CDR2 SVGAGI. V lost 2 bases to trimming and J lost 7 bases, with 11 bases between them.

This clone has only one observation. CDR3 residues: CASSLGTSGANEQFF. CDR3 nucleotide sequence: TGTGCCAGCAGCCTAGGGACTAGCGGAGCCAATGAGCAGTTCTTC. The chain combines TRBV11-3 with TRBJ2-1; 11 bases agree with TRBD2. This CDR3 is 15 amino acids long. Germline CDR1 is SGHNT and CDR2 is YENEEA. With V trimmed by 5 bases and J by 6 bases, 6 bases remained unmatched. Full variable domain (remainder filled in from reference TRBV11-3 and TRBJ2-1): EAGVVQSPRYKIIEKKQPVAFWCNPISGHNTLYWYLQNLGQGPELLIRYENEEAVDDSQLPKDRFSAERLKGVDSTLKIQPAELGDSAVYLCASSLGTSGANEQFFGPGTRLTVL.

The V call is TRBV28, the J call TRBJ1-2; maybe TRBD1 (5 bases). In germline, CDR1 is MDHEN, CDR2 SYDVKM. Trimming cost V 6 bases and J 7 bases, with 18 bases left between them. This CDR3 comprises 14 residues. The CDR3 loop is CASRGPGEVGGYTF. The CDR3 DNA follows: TGTGCCAGCAGGGGGCCGGGGGAAGTAGGTGGCTACACCTTC.

The chain is built from TRBV5-4 and TRBJ2-2, with 14 bases lining up with TRBD2. Germline assignment: CDR1 SGHNT and CDR2 YYREEE (reference sequence). The CDR3 has 16 amino acids. J lost 7 bases, V lost 5 bases, and 7 bases had no gene match. The CDR3 region has the DNA TGTGCCAGCAGGGGGACTAGCGGGAGAGTTAACGGGGAGCTGTTTTTT. Its protein is CASRGTSGRVNGELFF.